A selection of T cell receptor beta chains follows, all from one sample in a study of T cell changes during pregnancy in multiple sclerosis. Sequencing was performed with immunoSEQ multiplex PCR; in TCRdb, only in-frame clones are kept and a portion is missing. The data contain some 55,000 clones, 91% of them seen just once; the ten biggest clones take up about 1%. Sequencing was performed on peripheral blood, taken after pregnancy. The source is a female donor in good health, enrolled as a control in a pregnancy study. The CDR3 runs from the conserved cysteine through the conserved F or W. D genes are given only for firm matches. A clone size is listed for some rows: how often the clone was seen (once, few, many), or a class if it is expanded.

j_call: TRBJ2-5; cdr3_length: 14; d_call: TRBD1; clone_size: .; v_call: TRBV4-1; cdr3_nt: TGCGCCAGCAGCCAACTTTCACAGGGGGAGACCCAGTACTTC; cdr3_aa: CASSQLSQGETQYF
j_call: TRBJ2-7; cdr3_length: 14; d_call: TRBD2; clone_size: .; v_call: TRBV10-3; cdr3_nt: TGTGCCATCAGCCGGGGGGGAACAACCAGTCGGCAGTACTTC; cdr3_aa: CAISRGGTTSRQYF
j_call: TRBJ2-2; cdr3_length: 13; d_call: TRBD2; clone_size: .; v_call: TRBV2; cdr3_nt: TGTGCCCGAAAAGCGGGGGGCACCGGGGAGCTGTTTTTT; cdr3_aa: CARKAGGTGELFF
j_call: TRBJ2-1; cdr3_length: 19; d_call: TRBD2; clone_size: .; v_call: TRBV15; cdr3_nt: TGTGCCACTAAGCAAGCGGGGGGCATCTCCCCAGGAACCTACAATGAGCAGTTCTTC; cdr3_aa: CATKQAGGISPGTYNEQFF
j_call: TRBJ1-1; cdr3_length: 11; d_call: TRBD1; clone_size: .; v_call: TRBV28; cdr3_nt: TGTGCCAGCTTGACAGGGGTTGAAGCTTTCTTT; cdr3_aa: CASLTGVEAFF
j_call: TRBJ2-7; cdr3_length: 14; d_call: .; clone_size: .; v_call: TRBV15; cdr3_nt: TGTGCCACCAGCAGACCTGACCAGGGGTACGAGCAGTACTTC; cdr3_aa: CATSRPDQGYEQYF
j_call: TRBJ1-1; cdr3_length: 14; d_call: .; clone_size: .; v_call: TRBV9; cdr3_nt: TGTGCCAGCAGCGTTCGGGGGAGGAACACTGAAGCTTTCTTT; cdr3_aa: CASSVRGRNTEAFF
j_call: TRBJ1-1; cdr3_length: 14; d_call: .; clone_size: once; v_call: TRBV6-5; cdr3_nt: TGTGCCAGCAGTTACCTGGGAGCCCCTGGGGAAGCTTTCTTT; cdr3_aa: CASSYLGAPGEAFF
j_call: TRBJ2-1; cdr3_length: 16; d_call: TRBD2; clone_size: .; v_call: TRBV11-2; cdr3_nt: TGTGCCAGCAGCTTACGTGGGACTAGCGACTACAATGAGCAGTTCTTC; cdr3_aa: CASSLRGTSDYNEQFF
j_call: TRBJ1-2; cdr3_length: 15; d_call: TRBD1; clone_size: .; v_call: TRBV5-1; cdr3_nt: TGCGCCAGCAGCTTGGCAGCAACAGGGGACGGGGGCTACACCTTC; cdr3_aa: CASSLAATGDGGYTF
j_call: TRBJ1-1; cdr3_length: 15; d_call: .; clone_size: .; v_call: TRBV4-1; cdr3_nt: TGCGCCAGCAGCCAAGATGTTCGGGGGTTCGCTGAAGCTTTCTTT; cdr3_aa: CASSQDVRGFAEAFF
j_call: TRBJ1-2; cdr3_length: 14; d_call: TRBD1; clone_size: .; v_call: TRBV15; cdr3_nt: TGTGCCACCAGCCCCGGACAGGGTCGGTATGGCTACACCTTC; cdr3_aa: CATSPGQGRYGYTF
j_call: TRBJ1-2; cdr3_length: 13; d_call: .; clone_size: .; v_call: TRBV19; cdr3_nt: TGTGCCAGTAGTCAAGACACCTCCCCTGGCTACACCTTC; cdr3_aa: CASSQDTSPGYTF
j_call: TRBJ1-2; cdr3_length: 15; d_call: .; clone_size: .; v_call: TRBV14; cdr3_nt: TGTGCCAGCAGCCAAGATCAGGGGACCCACTATGGCTACACCTTC; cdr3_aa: CASSQDQGTHYGYTF
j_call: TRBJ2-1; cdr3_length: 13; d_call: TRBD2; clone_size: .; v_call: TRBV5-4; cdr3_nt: TGTGCCAGCAGCTTCGGGGGGATCAATGAGCAGTTCTTC; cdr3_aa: CASSFGGINEQFF
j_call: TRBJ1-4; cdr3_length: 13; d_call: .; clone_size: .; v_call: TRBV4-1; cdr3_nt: TGCGCCAGCAGCGGGACAAGCCATGAAAAACTGTTTTTT; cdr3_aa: CASSGTSHEKLFF
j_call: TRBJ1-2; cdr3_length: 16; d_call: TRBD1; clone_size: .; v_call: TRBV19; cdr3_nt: TGTGCCAGTAATCCCTCGAGGGGACAGGGTTACTATGGCTACACCTTC; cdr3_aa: CASNPSRGQGYYGYTF
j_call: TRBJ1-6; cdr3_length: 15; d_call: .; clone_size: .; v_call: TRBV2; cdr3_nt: TGTGCCAGCAGAATCAACAGCAATAATAATTCACCCCTCCACTTT; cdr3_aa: CASRINSNNNSPLHF
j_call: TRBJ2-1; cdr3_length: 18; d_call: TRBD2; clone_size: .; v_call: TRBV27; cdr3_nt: TGTGCCAGCAGTTCACCCTTAACCCGGGGGGTACAGGAGAATGAGCAGTTCTTC; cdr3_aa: CASSSPLTRGVQENEQFF
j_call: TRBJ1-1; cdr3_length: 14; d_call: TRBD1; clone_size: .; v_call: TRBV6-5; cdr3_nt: TGTGCCAGCAGTTACGGGGGACAGGGGTCTGAAGCTTTCTTT; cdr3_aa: CASSYGGQGSEAFF
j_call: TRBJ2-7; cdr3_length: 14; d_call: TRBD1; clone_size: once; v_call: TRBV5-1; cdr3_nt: TGCGCCAGCAGCTTGGTGGACAGGGGCTACGAGCAGTACTTC; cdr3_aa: CASSLVDRGYEQYF
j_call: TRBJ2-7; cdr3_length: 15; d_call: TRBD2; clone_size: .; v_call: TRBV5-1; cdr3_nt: TGCGCCAGCAGCTTGGTGACTAGCGGGCCCTACGAGCAGTACTTC; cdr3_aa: CASSLVTSGPYEQYF
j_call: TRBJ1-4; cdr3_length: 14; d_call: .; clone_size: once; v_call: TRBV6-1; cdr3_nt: TGTGCCAGTCGGAAGCAGGCAACTAATGAAAAACTGTTTTTT; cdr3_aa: CASRKQATNEKLFF
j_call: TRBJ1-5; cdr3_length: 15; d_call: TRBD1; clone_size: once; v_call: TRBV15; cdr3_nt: TGTGCCACCAGCAGAGCGACAGGGATCAATCAGCCCCAGCATTTT; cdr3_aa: CATSRATGINQPQHF
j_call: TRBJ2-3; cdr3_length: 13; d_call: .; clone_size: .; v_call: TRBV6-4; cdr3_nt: TGTGCCAGCAGTGACCCCCCAGGGGATACGCAGTATTTT; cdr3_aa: CASSDPPGDTQYF
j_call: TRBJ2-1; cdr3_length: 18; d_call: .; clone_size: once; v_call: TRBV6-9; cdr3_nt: TGTGCCAGCAGTTGCCCCTTTGTGGTTCTGAGCTCCTACAATGAGCAGTTCTTC; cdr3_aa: CASSCPFVVLSSYNEQFF
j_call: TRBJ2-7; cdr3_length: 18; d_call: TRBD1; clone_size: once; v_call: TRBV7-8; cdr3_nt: TGTGCCAGCAGCTTCGGACCACGACTGAGGGGGCACTCCTACGAGCAGTACTTC; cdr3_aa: CASSFGPRLRGHSYEQYF
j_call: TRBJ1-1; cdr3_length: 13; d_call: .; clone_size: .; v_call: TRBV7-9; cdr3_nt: TGTGCCAGCAGCTCCCCGGGGGACACTGAAGCTTTCTTT; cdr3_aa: CASSSPGDTEAFF
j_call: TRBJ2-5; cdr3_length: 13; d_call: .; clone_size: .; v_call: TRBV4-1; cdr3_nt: TGCGCCAGCAGCCAAACTATCCAAGAGACCCAGTACTTC; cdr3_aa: CASSQTIQETQYF
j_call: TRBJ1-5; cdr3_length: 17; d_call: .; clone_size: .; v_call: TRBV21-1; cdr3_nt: TGTGCCAGCAGCAATGGGCTAAGGGGGAATAGCAATCAGCCCCAGCATTTT; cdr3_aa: CASSNGLRGNSNQPQHF
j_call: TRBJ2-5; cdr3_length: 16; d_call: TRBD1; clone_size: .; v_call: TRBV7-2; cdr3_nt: TGTGCCAGCAGCTTAGCCGGGACAGCCATGGGGGAGACCCAGTACTTC; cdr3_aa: CASSLAGTAMGETQYF
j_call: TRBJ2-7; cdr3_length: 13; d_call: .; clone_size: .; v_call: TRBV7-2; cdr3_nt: TGTGCCAGCAGCGGAGGGGGCCTTATCGAGCAGTACTTC; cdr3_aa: CASSGGGLIEQYF
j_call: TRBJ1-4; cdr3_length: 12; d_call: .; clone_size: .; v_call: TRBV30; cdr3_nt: TGTGCCTGGTCGGCAGGCATTGAAAAACTGTTTTTT; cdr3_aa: CAWSAGIEKLFF
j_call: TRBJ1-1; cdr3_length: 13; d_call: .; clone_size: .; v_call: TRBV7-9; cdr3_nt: TGTGCCAGCAGCTTAATGGACATACCTGAAGCTTTCTTT; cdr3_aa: CASSLMDIPEAFF
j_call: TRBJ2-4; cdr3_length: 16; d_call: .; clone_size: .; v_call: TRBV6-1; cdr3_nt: TGTGCCAGCAGTGGATTGGGGCCGGGCCCTGGGAACATTCAGTACTTC; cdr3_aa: CASSGLGPGPGNIQYF
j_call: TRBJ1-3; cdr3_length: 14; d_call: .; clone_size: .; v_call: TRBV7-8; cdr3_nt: TGTGCCAGCAGCTTTGATCTATCTGGAAACACCATATATTTT; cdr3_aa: CASSFDLSGNTIYF
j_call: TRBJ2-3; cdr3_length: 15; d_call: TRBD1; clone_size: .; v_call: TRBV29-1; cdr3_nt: TGCAGCGCCTTGGAGCGGGACAGGGTGACAGATACGCAGTATTTT; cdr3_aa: CSALERDRVTDTQYF
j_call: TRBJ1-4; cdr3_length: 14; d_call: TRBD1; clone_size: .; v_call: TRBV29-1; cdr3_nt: TGCAGCGTCATCTGGTCGGACAGGGTCGAAAAACTGTTTTTT; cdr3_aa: CSVIWSDRVEKLFF
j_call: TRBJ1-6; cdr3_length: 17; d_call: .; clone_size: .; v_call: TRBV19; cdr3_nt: TGTGCCAGTAGTAGTTTATTCCAGGTCTCCTATAATTCACCCCTCCACTTT; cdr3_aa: CASSSLFQVSYNSPLHF
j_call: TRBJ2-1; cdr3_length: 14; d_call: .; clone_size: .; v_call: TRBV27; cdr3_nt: TGTGCCAGCAGTCGACAGGACTCCTACAATGAGCAGTTCTTC; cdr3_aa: CASSRQDSYNEQFF
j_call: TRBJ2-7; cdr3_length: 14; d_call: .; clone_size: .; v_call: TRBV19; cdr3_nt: TGTGCCAGTAGTGCTGCAGTTCAAGACTACGAGCAGTACTTC; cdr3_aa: CASSAAVQDYEQYF
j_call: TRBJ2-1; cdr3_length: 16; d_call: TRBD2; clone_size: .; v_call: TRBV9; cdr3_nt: TGTGCCAGCAGCATCAGAGCGGGAGGGCCGTCCAATGAGCAGTTCTTC; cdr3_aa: CASSIRAGGPSNEQFF
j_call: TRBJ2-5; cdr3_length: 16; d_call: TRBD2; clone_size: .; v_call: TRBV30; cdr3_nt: TGTGCCTGGAGTGTACTCGGGTCTAGCGGAGGAGAGACCCAGTACTTC; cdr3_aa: CAWSVLGSSGGETQYF
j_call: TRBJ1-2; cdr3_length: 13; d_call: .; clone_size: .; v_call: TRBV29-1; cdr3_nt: TGCAGCGTGCTCAGGGTGACGAACTATGGCTACACCTTC; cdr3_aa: CSVLRVTNYGYTF
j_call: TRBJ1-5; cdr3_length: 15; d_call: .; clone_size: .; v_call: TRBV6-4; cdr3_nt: TGTGCCAGCTACCCCCGTCCCCGGGACAATCAGCCCCAGCATTTT; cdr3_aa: CASYPRPRDNQPQHF
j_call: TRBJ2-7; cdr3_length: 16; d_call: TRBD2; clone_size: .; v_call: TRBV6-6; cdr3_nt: TGTGCCAGCAGTTACCCCAATAGCGGGAGAGTATACGAGCAGTACTTC; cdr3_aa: CASSYPNSGRVYEQYF
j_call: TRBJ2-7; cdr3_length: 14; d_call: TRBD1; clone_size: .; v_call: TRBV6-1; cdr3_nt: TGTGCCAGCAGACTGGACAGGGACCCCTACGAGCAGTACTTC; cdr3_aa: CASRLDRDPYEQYF
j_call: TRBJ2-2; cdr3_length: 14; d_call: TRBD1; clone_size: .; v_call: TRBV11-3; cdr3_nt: TGTGCCAGCAGCGATCGGACAGGGGCAGGGGAGCTGTTTTTT; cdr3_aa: CASSDRTGAGELFF
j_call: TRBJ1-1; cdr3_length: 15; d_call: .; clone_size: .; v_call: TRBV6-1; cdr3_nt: TGTGCCAGCATTTTAAAACCACAGGGATTCACTGAAGCTTTCTTT; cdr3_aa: CASILKPQGFTEAFF
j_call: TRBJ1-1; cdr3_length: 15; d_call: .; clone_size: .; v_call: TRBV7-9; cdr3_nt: TGTGCCAGCAGCCCCAGTCGAGGTAGTCGGACTGAAGCTTTCTTT; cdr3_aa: CASSPSRGSRTEAFF
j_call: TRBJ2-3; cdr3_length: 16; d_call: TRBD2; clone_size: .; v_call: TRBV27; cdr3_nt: TGTGCCAGCAGTTTGTTGGCGGGAGTAGGAACAGATACGCAGTATTTT; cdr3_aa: CASSLLAGVGTDTQYF
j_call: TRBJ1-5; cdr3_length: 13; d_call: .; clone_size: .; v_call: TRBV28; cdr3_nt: TGTGCCAGCAGTTTAGGTTGGACTGCCGTTCATCATTTT; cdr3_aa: CASSLGWTAVHHF
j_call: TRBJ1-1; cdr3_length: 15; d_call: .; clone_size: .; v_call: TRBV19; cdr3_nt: TGTGCCAGTACCCTTTTATTGACGGGGAACACTGAAGCTTTCTTT; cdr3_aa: CASTLLLTGNTEAFF
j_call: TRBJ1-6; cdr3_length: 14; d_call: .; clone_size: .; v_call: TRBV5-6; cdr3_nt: TGTGCCAGCAGCTTGTTACGGGTTGGCTCACCCCTCCACTTT; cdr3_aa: CASSLLRVGSPLHF